Following are 5 T cell receptor beta chains from one sample sequenced in a study of blood T cell repertoires in COVID-19. Assay: immunoSEQ multiplex PCR; the TCRdb copy retains only in-frame clones and omits some. This table holds roughly 200,000 clones, about 80% found once. Sequences were obtained from peripheral blood. These receptors were collected from a man between 50 and 59 years old with active or convalescent COVID-19.

V is TRBV14 and J is TRBJ2-2; D is undetermined. Trimming shortened V by 4 bases and J by 3 bases, and 15 bases separated the two germline ends. CDR1 is SGHDN and CDR2 is FVKESK in the germline V gene. This CDR3 is 16 amino acids long. This chain's CDR3 is CASSPQTPLDTGELFF. CDR3 bases: TGTGCCAGCAGCCCTCAAACACCCCTGGACACCGGGGAGCTGTTTTTT.

The CDR3 protein is CASSSSPQGSAFF. The CDR3 nucleotides are TGTGCCAGCAGTTCCTCCCCTCAGGGGTCCGCTTTCTTT. The J gene is TRBJ1-1, the V gene TRBV27; a possible D gene is TRBD1 (6 bases). Germline CDR1 MNHEY, CDR2 SMNVEV (reference sequence). This CDR3 has 13 amino acids. Trimming took 4 bases from V and 11 from J, leaving 17 bases between them.

V is TRBV7-2 and J is TRBJ2-7, with 12 bases identical to TRBD2. From germline, CDR1 is SGHTA and CDR2 FQGNSA. This CDR3 spans 16 amino acids. The V gene end was trimmed by 5 bases and the J gene end by 7 bases; junction bases not matched to a gene: 12. CDR3 protein: CASSLGLAGPRGEQYF. The CDR3 nucleotides are TGTGCCAGCAGCCTCGGACTAGCGGGGCCGAGGGGGGAGCAGTACTTC.

J is TRBJ1-4 and V is TRBV6-6; weak D call: TRBD1 (6 bases). The CDR3 has 12 residues. V was pared by 6 bases and J by 5 bases, with 7 bases between. The germline V gene encodes CDR1 MNHNY and CDR2 SVGAGI (reference sequence). Here the CDR3 reads CASRGGNEKLFF. The CDR3 region has the DNA TGTGCCAGCAGAGGGGGAAATGAAAAACTGTTTTTT.

V gene TRBV4-2 combines with J gene TRBJ2-1; 14 bases align to TRBD2. Germline loops: CDR1 LGHNA, CDR2 YNFKEQ. V shed 0 bases and J 4 bases; nucleotides not matched to a gene: 2. This CDR3 is 17 amino acids long. The CDR3 protein is CASSQDGTSGGYNEQFF. The CDR3 bases are TGTGCCAGCAGCCAAGATGGGACTAGCGGGGGATACAATGAGCAGTTCTTC.